This TCR beta chain was sequenced during a study of OX40 agonist ivuxolimab in advanced cancers. The study's findings and limits: Doses of 0.1 to 3.0 mg/kg were accompanied by clonal expansion of CD4+ and CD8+ blood T cells by week 6. Several nonresponders also turned out to have low normalized T-cell clonal expansion.

Points on this clone: Its antigen is unknown.

Assay used: immunoSEQ multiplex PCR; TCRdb lists only in-frame clones, some missing. The sample lists more than 45,000 clones, roughly 82% occurring once. The germline CDR1 and CDR2 sequences are SGHDT and YYEEEE. The CDR3 has 15 amino acids. Between the trimmed V and J ends, which lost 4 bases and 5 bases, there was a span of 15 bases. This specimen was CD4+ or CD8+ T cells sorted from blood, taken in a trial of the OX40 agonist ivuxolimab. This TCR derives from an adult with an advanced solid tumor such as melanoma, head and neck, liver or kidney cancer. The chain joins TRBV5-6 to TRBJ1-4; D perhaps matches TRBD1 (5 bases). The CDR3, as DNA: TGTGCCAGCAGCCCGGGACGGCGGGCAAATGAAAAACTGTTTTTT. This sequence encodes CASSPGRRANEKLFF.